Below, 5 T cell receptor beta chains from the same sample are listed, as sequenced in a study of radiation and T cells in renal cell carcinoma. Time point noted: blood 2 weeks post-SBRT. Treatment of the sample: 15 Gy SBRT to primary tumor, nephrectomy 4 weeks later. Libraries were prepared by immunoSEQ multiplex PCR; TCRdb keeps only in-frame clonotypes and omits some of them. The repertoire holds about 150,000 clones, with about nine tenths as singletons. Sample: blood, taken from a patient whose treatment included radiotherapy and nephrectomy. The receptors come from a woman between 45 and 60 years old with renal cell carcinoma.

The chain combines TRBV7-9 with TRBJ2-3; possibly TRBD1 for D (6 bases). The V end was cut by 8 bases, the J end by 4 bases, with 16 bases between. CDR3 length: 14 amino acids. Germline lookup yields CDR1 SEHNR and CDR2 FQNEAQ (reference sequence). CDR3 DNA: TGTGCCAGCTCCCACCGGGCAGGGGCAGATACGCAGTATTTT. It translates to CASSHRAGADTQYF.

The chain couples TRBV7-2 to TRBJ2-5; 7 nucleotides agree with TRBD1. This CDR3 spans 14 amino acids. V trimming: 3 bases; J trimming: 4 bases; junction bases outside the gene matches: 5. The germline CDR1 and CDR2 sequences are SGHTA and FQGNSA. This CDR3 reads CASSFTGVGETQYF. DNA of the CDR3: TGTGCCAGCAGCTTTACAGGGGTTGGAGAGACCCAGTACTTC.

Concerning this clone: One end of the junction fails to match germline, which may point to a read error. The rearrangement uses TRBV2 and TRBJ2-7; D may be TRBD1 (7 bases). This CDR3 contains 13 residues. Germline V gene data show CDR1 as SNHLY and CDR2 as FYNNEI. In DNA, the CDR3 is TGTGCCAGCAGCGAAGGGACAGCGGGTTCCCTCTGTTTC. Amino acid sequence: CASSEGTAGSLCF.

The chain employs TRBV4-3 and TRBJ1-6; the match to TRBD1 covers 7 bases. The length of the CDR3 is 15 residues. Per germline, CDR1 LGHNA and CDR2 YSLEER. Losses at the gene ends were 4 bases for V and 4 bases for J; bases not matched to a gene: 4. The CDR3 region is CASSRTGQYNSPLHF. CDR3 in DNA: TGCGCCAGCAGCCGTACGGGACAGTATAATTCACCCCTCCACTTT.

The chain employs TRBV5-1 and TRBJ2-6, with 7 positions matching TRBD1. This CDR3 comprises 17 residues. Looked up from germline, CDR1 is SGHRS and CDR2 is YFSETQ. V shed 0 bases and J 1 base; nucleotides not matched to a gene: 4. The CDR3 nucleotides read TGCGCCAGCAGCTTGGGGACAGGAAGATCTGGGGCCAACGTCCTGACTTTC. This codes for CASSLGTGRSGANVLTF.